This T cell receptor (beta chain) was sequenced in a study of shared clonotypes between healthy human individuals. Germline V lookup: CDR1 MNHEY, CDR2 SMNVEV (reference sequence). There are 15 residues in the CDR3. Trimming took off 2 bases at V and 8 bases at J, with 15 bases between the two ends. This clone was counted many times. Sequenced by immunoSEQ multiplex PCR; TCRdb stores in-frame clones only, minus some. Counted here are hundreds of thousands of clones, 79% occurring once; the ten biggest clones make up less than 15%. What was sequenced was PBMCs. The V call is TRBV27, the J call TRBJ2-2, with D possibly TRBD2 on 5 matching bases. This TCR was sampled from a woman aged 40 to 50 in good health. Some clones in this sample may be carry-over from other donors' samples. The CDR3 here is CASSLRLALGGELFF. The CDR3, as DNA: TGTGCCAGCAGTTTAAGGCTAGCCTTAGGGGGGGAGCTGTTTTTT.